Reported below is one T cell receptor (beta chain). Its antigen is not identified. The data stem from a study of human T cells and chemical hapten exposure. Across the study: There were weekly diphenylcyclopropenone doses to the scalp for patients throughout the roughly 23-week study. Patients, predominantly female, presented with alopecia areata, totalis or universalis. The study, taken as a whole, reports: Expanded TCR counts at PT1 were positively correlated with the patch test score.

Time point defined: pre-sensitization, week 0. Treatment denoted: therapeutic diphenylcyclopropenone sensitization with weekly scalp DPC. The donor pool consisted of alopecia patients aged 18 to 70 years, considered suitable for DPC. Trimming cost V 0 bases and J 4 bases; bases outside gene matches: 5. This CDR3 comprises 15 residues. The germline gives CDR1 SGHTA, CDR2 FQGNSA. TCRdb re-called the RACE reads through MiXCR, storing one row per CDR3 protein. The repertoire consists of a few hundred thousand distinct CDR3 sequences, with about 9.4% occurring once and the leading ten covering around 2.5%.

This material consisted of whole blood, taken in connection with sensitization to the hapten diphenylcyclopropenone (DPC). This clonotype was obtained from a middle-aged woman with alopecia areata. Some clones in this sample may be carry-over from other donors' samples. The J gene is TRBJ1-2, the V gene TRBV7-2; 7 nucleotides match TRBD1. The CDR3 DNA reads TGTGCCAGCAGCTTAGCGCGGACAGGTGGCTATGGCTACACCTTC. This translates into CASSLARTGGYGYTF.